The present entry profiles one TCR beta chain with its context. Its antigen remains unidentified. No base-level quality is on record; no much larger clone is a single base apart. The CDR3 regions of human TCRbeta chains were analyzed by immunosequencing. The published analysis was carried out like this. TCRs in the repertoires were matched against a reference library of SARS-CoV-2-specific TCRs that had been generated with the MIRA antigen-specificity platform. Breadth was defined as the fraction of unique TCRs that were SARS-CoV-2-associated, and depth was defined as the fraction of total T cells that were SARS-CoV-2-associated. Using the MIRA data, every spike-specific TCR was mapped to the spike region that the TCR reacted to and assigned to either a CD4 or a CD8 class. Log10-transformed breadth and depth values were compared by one-way ANOVA with Sidak's multiple comparisons tests. TCRdb holds this immuneACCESS table with in-frame rearrangements only. Some clones are missing; in checked studies, unresolved V genes explain under half, and the rest has no known cause. That table supplies the V and J calls and clone size; D and trimming were determined from the DNA. The sample has over 120,000 clones on record, around 90% of them singletons. The top ten hold approximately 1.7% of the sample.

The sample is drawn from a study of T cell responses to AZD1222 COVID-19 vaccine (dated by TCRdb to the early 2020s). Regarding the complete study: AZD1222 recipients whose second dose came at about 4 weeks and those whose second dose came at about 12 weeks were combined into one group, since spike-specific TCR depth and breadth did not differ between the two schedules. A total of over 230 trial participants underwent TCR sequencing, of whom 207 had received two doses of AZD1222 and approximately 26 had received two doses of the MenACWY control vaccine. Trial participants were enrolled by age into 18-55, 56-69 and 70-plus year subgroups, with around 150, 28 and 57 TCR-sequenced participants respectively. The investigation overall reported the following: Because no day 14 peak-response samples were available, repertoires were characterized only after the peak T cell response. Conclusions about previously exposed vaccinees were limited because only a handful of AZD1222 recipients were SARS-CoV-2 seropositive at baseline. Most participants were white British and females outnumbered males, and the authors suggested that clonal diversity may have been underestimated. The vaccine-associated CD4 TCRs covered the entire spike protein, and the dominant responses fell in regions 160-218 and 743-854. In the small 56-69-year group, the increase in depth fell short of significance, most likely because of low power. After two AZD1222 doses, both the breadth and the depth of spike-specific TCRs were significantly higher than at day 0 and than in MenACWY recipients. Epitopes outside the regions mutated in the B.1.351 and B.1.1.7 variants were reportedly recognized by nearly half of the unique spike-specific TCRs.

Relative to germline, V is 10 bases shorter and J is 0 bases shorter, with 12 bases between their ends. According to the germline V gene (reference sequence), CDR1 reads LGHDT and CDR2 reads YNNKEL. Counted from cysteine to phenylalanine, this CDR3 has 13 amino acids. The retained sequence is limited to the CDR3, 39 bases, with the frame set at the first base. According to the study, the label for this sample's time point signals: baseline before first vaccination. Samples from vaccinated people were obtained from the UK trials COV001 and COV002, which included a single-blind randomized controlled phase 2/3 trial of AZD1222 (ChAdOx1 nCoV-19) in healthy adults. For TCRbeta chain sequencing, PBMC samples from trial participants were taken at day 0 and at day 28 after the second dose.

Recombination joined TRBV3-1 (or the pseudogene TRBV3-2) with TRBJ1-1; the D gene is not confidently resolved. The clonotype originates from an adult in good health. This specimen was peripheral blood, taken on day 0 of AZD1222 vaccination. CDR3 loop: CATASSMNTEAFF. The sequenced DNA: TGTGCCACCGCGTCCAGCATGAACACTGAAGCTTTCTTT.